Only a few counts were recorded for the clone carrying this T cell receptor beta chain. Its target is not known. The germline CDR1 and CDR2 sequences are DFQATT and SNEGSKA (reference sequence). This CDR3 has 14 amino acids. Trimming shortened V by 0 bases and J by 4 bases, and 12 bases separated the two germline ends. The data were obtained in a study of identical twins. Study-wide findings and caveats: Beta clonotypes that were abundant in cord blood contained fewer insertions, a pattern absent from memory repertoires. Analyses based on zero insertions could be partly confounded by invariant MAIT and iNKT cells.

Donors were all healthy Caucasians. TCRdb processed the 5' RACE reads anew with MiXCR; each CDR3 protein has one entry. The table records under 900,000 distinct CDR3 sequences, 10% to 15% of them present only once. These data also formed part of another study, on yellow fever vaccine responses in identical twins.

The chain links TRBV20-1 to TRBJ1-1; tentative D call: TRBD1 (6 bases). The sequence was collected from a woman younger than 30 in good health. Sequenced sample: PBMCs. The CDR3: CSAREGGARTEAFF. The CDR3 DNA sequence: TGCAGTGCTAGAGAAGGGGGGGCGCGCACTGAAGCTTTCTTT.